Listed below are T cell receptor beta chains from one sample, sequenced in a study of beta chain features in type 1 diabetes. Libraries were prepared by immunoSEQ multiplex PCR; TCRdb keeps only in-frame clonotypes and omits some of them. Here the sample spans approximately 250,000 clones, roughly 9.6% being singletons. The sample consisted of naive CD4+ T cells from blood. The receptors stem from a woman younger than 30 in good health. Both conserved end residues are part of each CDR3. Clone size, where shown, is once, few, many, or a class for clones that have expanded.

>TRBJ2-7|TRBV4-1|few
CASSQDPPTSGRATEQYF
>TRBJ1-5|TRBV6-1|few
CASREDRGGSQPQHF
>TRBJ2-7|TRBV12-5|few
CASGFGQYEQYF
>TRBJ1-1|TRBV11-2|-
CASSPGPGQNTEAFF
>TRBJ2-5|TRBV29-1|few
CSVGSGKEETQYF
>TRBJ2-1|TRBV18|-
CASSPLATSGGNNEQFF
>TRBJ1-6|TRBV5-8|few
CASSFEGQGYNSPLHF
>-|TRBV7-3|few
CASSSAGTGVEQYF
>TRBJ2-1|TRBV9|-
CASSATDNEQFF
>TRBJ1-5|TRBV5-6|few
CASSSGVASNQPQHF
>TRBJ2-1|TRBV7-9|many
CASRPRQTSYNEQFF
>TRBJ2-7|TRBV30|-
CAWTKTGRYEQYF
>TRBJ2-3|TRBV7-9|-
CASSLAQDSGTDTQYF
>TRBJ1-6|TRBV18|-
CASSPAAGGRSSPLHF
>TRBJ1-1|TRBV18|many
CASSTLEGTEAFF
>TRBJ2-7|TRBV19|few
CASSTELAGGHEQYF
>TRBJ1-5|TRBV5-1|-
CASSWADKAFSNQPQHF
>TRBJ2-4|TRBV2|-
CASTPGLAGAGKNIQYF
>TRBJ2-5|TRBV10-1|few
CASSLLRGETQYF
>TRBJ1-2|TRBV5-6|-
CASSLDRSYGYTF
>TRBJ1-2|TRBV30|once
CAWRRGGLTNYGYTF
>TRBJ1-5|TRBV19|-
CASSMSNQPQHF
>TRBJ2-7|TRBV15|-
CATSRADREAHEQYF
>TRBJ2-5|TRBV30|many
CAWSGTGRGETQYF
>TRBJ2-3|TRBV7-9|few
CASSPIAGTDTQYF
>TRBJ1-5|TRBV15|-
CATSRRQGAFSNQPQHF
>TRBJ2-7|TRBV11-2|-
CASSLVRGLIYEQYF
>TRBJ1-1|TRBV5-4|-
CASSLELQAEAFF
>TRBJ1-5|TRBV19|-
CASSFRDRNSNQPQHF
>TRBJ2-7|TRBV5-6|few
CASSHRDRGYEQYF
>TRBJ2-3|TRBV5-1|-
CASSPGEIAGGTADTQYF
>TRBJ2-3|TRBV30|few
CAWGGLAGLDTQYF
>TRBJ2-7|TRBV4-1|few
CASSQDNRPFNYEQYF
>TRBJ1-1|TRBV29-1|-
CSVTGQGAHGTEAFF
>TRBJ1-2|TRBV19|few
CASSSNGEGSYGYTF
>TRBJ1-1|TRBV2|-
CASSRVQTGRTEAFF